A selection of T cell receptor beta chains follows, all from one sample in a study of technical replicates of blood from a few donors. Clones were read by immunoSEQ multiplex PCR, and TCRdb kept only the in-frame ones, dropping some. The sample holds about 86,000 clones, 96% seen once. Material for sequencing was T cells isolated from PBMCs. Source of these receptors: a human donor in good health. Both conserved end residues are part of each CDR3. Fields, in order: J gene, D gene, CDR3 length, V gene, clone size, CDR3 protein, CDR3 DNA. A D gene is named only where the DNA matches it firmly. Clone size is shown for a subset of rows, as once, few, many or a class of expanded clone.

J gene: TRBJ2-5
D gene: .
CDR3 length: 15
V gene: TRBV29-1
clone size: .
CDR3 protein: CSVEGTALYQETQYF
CDR3 DNA: TGCAGCGTTGAAGGGACAGCTTTGTACCAAGAGACCCAGTACTTC

J gene: TRBJ1-4
D gene: .
CDR3 length: 15
V gene: TRBV5-1
clone size: .
CDR3 protein: CASSLTASTNEKLFF
CDR3 DNA: TGCGCCAGCAGCTTGACAGCTTCAACTAATGAAAAACTGTTTTTT

J gene: TRBJ1-2
D gene: .
CDR3 length: 13
V gene: TRBV28
clone size: .
CDR3 protein: CASSSGAVRGYTF
CDR3 DNA: TGTGCCAGCAGTTCTGGGGCGGTACGGGGCTACACCTTC

J gene: TRBJ1-2
D gene: .
CDR3 length: 13
V gene: TRBV6-5
clone size: .
CDR3 protein: CASTQARVYGYTF
CDR3 DNA: TGTGCCAGCACCCAGGCCAGGGTCTATGGCTACACCTTC

J gene: TRBJ1-5
D gene: TRBD1
CDR3 length: 13
V gene: TRBV28
clone size: .
CDR3 protein: CASRDRAGQPQHF
CDR3 DNA: TGTGCCAGCCGGGACAGGGCCGGGCAGCCCCAGCATTTT

J gene: TRBJ2-7
D gene: TRBD1
CDR3 length: 14
V gene: TRBV7-2
clone size: .
CDR3 protein: CASSRWDSSYEQYF
CDR3 DNA: TGTGCCAGCAGCCGTTGGGACAGCTCCTACGAGCAGTACTTC

J gene: TRBJ2-2
D gene: TRBD2
CDR3 length: 16
V gene: TRBV7-3
clone size: .
CDR3 protein: CASSAGLAGGVGELFF
CDR3 DNA: TGTGCCAGCAGCGCCGGACTAGCGGGAGGGGTCGGGGAGCTGTTTTTT

J gene: TRBJ2-7
D gene: .
CDR3 length: 13
V gene: TRBV7-2
clone size: .
CDR3 protein: CASRPRSAYEQYF
CDR3 DNA: TGTGCCAGCAGACCTAGGAGTGCCTACGAGCAGTACTTC

J gene: TRBJ1-1
D gene: .
CDR3 length: 12
V gene: TRBV7-9
clone size: once
CDR3 protein: CASSLQNAEAFF
CDR3 DNA: TGTGCCAGCAGCCTACAGAACGCCGAAGCTTTCTTT

J gene: TRBJ1-5
D gene: .
CDR3 length: 14
V gene: TRBV9
clone size: .
CDR3 protein: CASSAYREGQPQHF
CDR3 DNA: TGTGCCAGCAGCGCCTACAGGGAAGGCCAGCCCCAGCATTTT

J gene: TRBJ1-2
D gene: TRBD1
CDR3 length: 16
V gene: TRBV28
clone size: .
CDR3 protein: CASTLPGGALNYGYTF
CDR3 DNA: TGTGCCAGCACCCTTCCAGGGGGCGCACTGAACTATGGCTACACCTTC

J gene: TRBJ1-2
D gene: .
CDR3 length: 15
V gene: TRBV5-1
clone size: once
CDR3 protein: CASSLEPQPNYGYTF
CDR3 DNA: TGCGCCAGCAGCTTGGAACCACAGCCTAACTATGGCTACACCTTC

J gene: TRBJ1-2
D gene: .
CDR3 length: 10
V gene: TRBV7-9
clone size: .
CDR3 protein: CASQTEGYTF
CDR3 DNA: TGTGCCAGCCAAACTGAGGGCTACACCTTC

J gene: TRBJ2-1
D gene: .
CDR3 length: 14
V gene: TRBV15
clone size: .
CDR3 protein: CATSRERHYNEQFF
CDR3 DNA: TGTGCCACCAGCAGAGAACGACACTACAATGAGCAGTTCTTC

J gene: TRBJ1-2
D gene: .
CDR3 length: 14
V gene: TRBV4-3
clone size: once
CDR3 protein: CASSQSPRWFDYTF
CDR3 DNA: TGCGCCAGCAGCCAAAGTCCTCGGTGGTTTGACTACACCTTC